This TCR beta chain was documented in a study of regulatory T cells in long-lasting Graves disease. Combining iRepertoire HTBI primers with Arm-PCR of CDR3 regions, the authors built TCR beta libraries. TCRdb independently ran MiXCR on the multiplex PCR reads; one entry per CDR3 protein. The table has 200,000 to 250,000 distinct CDR3 sequences, 20% seen once. To note about this clonotype: What it recognizes is unknown. One end of the junction does not line up with germline, which may come from a read error.

Germline values: CDR1 SGHRS, CDR2 YFSETQ. This CDR3 has 13 residues. General study points: TCR diversity was lower in persistent Graves' patients (versus newly diagnosed ones). Persistent patients had a count of shared public clonotypes (approximately 2,800) that exceeded that of new patients (approximately 1,000).

Time point in this sample: newly diagnosed GD, antithyroid drugs for less than 3 months. RNA extracted from PBMCs served as the sequencing template. The chain is built from TRBV5-1 and TRBJ2-7; possibly TRBD1 for D (6 bases). The sample consisted of peripheral blood mononuclear cells (PBMCs), taken at new diagnosis, from a patient treated with antithyroid drugs. The source is a female donor with Graves disease. DNA of the CDR3: TGTGCCAGCAGCTTAGGACAGTACTACGAGCAGTACTTC. This gives the protein CASSLGQYYEQYF.